A single sample gave rise to the 14 T cell receptor beta chains below, sequenced in a study of T cell repertoires in cytomegalovirus infection. The antigens these receptors bind are not known. TCRdb itself ran the reads through MiXCR, one entry per CDR3 protein. This table holds 750,000 to 900,000 distinct CDR3 sequences, almost 30% found once. The material was cultured CD8+ T cells from PBMCs, obtained from culture after CMV antigen stimulation. These receptors were obtained from a human donor in good health (CMV status not recorded). Some clones in this sample may be carry-over from other donors' samples.

About this clonotype itself: This may be a read error: a much more frequent sequence differs by one nucleotide. The V and J genes are TRBV24-1 and TRBJ2-2, with unresolved D. Germline CDR1 reads KGHDR; CDR2 reads SFDVKD. V lost 4 bases, J lost 5 bases, and 10 bases lay in between. The CDR3 extends over 14 amino acids. The CDR3 region is CATSEWGKTGELFF. The CDR3 DNA sequence: TGTGCCACCAGTGAGTGGGGAAAGACCGGGGAGCTGTTTTTT.

The chain has TRBV5-6 and TRBJ2-7, with 7 bases lining up with TRBD1. This CDR3 spans 13 amino acids. After removal of 4 bases from V and 6 bases from J, the junction contained 7 bases not matched to a gene. Germline CDR1 is SGHDT and CDR2 is YYEEEE. CDR3 nucleotides: TGTGCCAGCAGCCGCGAGGGGGCTTCCGAGCAGTACGTC. Translation gives CASSREGASEQYV.

V and J are TRBV24-1 and TRBJ2-5; no clear D gene. V was shortened by 7 bases and J by 4 bases, with 21 bases between the two germline ends. Germline CDR1 reads KGHDR; CDR2 reads SFDVKD. The CDR3 totals 16 residues. The CDR3, as DNA: TGTGCCACCAGCCTTCGGACGTCCTATAGTAGAGAGACCCAGTACTTC. It translates to CATSLRTSYSRETQYF.

This clonotype was counted ten times or more. This sequence joins TRBV4-3 and TRBJ2-1; 8 bases are a match to TRBD1. Germline CDR1 reads LGHNA; CDR2 reads YSLEER. V shed 0 bases and J 4 bases; nucleotides not matched to a gene: 8. CDR3 length: 17 amino acids. Written as DNA, the CDR3 is TGCGCCAGCAGCCAAGATCACCCACAGGGGGAATACAATGAGCAGTTCTTC. Its protein product is CASSQDHPQGEYNEQFF.

This clonotype was counted a few times. The chain couples TRBV19 to TRBJ2-1; D gene ambiguous. This CDR3 spans 13 amino acids. From germline, CDR1 is LNHDA and CDR2 SQIVND (reference sequence). Trimming took off 4 bases at V and 2 bases at J, with 6 bases between the two ends. This CDR3 reads CASSRSAYNEQFF. DNA for the CDR3: TGTGCCAGTAGTAGGAGTGCCTACAATGAGCAGTTCTTC.

The V gene is TRBV10-2, the J gene TRBJ1-2; 7 nucleotides align to TRBD1. V shed 3 bases, J shed 1 base, and the junction held 8 bases outside the gene matches. Germline V gene data show CDR1 as WSHSY and CDR2 as SAAADI. The CDR3 is made up of 16 amino acids. This CDR3 is CASSDSAGTVNYGYTF. DNA of the CDR3: TGCGCCAGCAGTGACAGCGCCGGGACAGTTAACTATGGCTACACCTTC.

This clonotype was observed a handful of times. J is TRBJ1-1 and V is TRBV20-1; D is perhaps TRBD1 (6 bases). The germline V and J ends were trimmed by 3 bases and 0 bases, with 8 bases remaining between them. This CDR3 contains 13 residues. Germline lookup yields CDR1 DFQATT and CDR2 SNEGSKA (reference sequence). The CDR3 nucleotides are TGCAGTGCTAGGACAGGCATGAACACTGAAGCTTTCTTT. Translated: CSARTGMNTEAFF.

This sequence joins TRBV27 and TRBJ2-2; D might be TRBD1 (6 bases). The germline V gene encodes CDR1 MNHEY and CDR2 SMNVEV (reference sequence). CDR3 size: 14 residues. Trimming stripped 7 bases from V and 6 bases from J, with 15 bases between. The DNA for the CDR3 is TGTGCCAGCAACTCTCTAGGGGGTCCCGGGGAGCTGTTTTTT. As protein: CASNSLGGPGELFF.

The chain links TRBV12-3 or TRBV12-4 to TRBJ2-5, with unresolved D. Trimming left V 7 bases short and J 4 bases short, with 16 bases between. There are 14 residues in the CDR3. DNA of the CDR3: TGTGCCAGCACTTCCCCGGGCAGAGGAGAGACCCAGTACTTC. Protein product: CASTSPGRGETQYF.

The chain joins TRBV6-1 to TRBJ2-5; D is possibly TRBD2 (6 bases). Germline CDR1 and CDR2: MNHNS and SASEGT. V lost 7 bases and J lost 3, with 18 bases in between. This CDR3 contains 15 residues. The CDR3 nucleotides are TGTGCCAGCACCTGGGGGGTAGGGCCTAAAGAGACCCAGTACTTC. As protein: CASTWGVGPKETQYF.

Of note for this clonotype: Compared with germline, one end of the junction differs, possibly owing to a read error. The chain uses TRBV7-8 and TRBJ2-1, with D unclear. The germline V gene encodes CDR1 SGHVS and CDR2 FQNEAQ. The CDR3 contains 13 residues. The CDR3 protein is CVSSLKQGREQFF. Here the CDR3 DNA reads TGTGTCAGCAGCTTAAAACAAGGTCGTGAGCAGTTCTTC.

This clonotype has a handful of counts. The chain has TRBV7-9 and TRBJ1-1, with TRBD1 identical over 8 bases. Germline lookup yields CDR1 SEHNR and CDR2 FQNEAQ (reference sequence). CDR3 length: 12 amino acids. The trim removed 5 bases at V and 7 bases at J, leaving 3 bases unmatched. The CDR3 sequence: CASSRTGNEAFF. As DNA, the CDR3 is TGTGCCAGCAGCAGGACAGGGAATGAAGCTTTCTTT.

The chain links TRBV4-2 to TRBJ1-1, with D possibly being TRBD1 (5 bases). This CDR3 has 15 residues. V was pared by 2 bases and J by 3 bases, with 13 bases between. The V gene's germline CDR1 is LGHNA and CDR2 YNFKEQ. The CDR3 DNA follows: TGTGCCAGCAGCCAACGCCGGGGGGTGGACACTGAAGCTTTCTTT. It is translated as CASSQRRGVDTEAFF.

As to this clonotype: Germline is not matched at one junction end, which may reflect a read error. The chain has TRBV7-9 and TRBJ1-2; 9 positions match TRBD1. The CDR3 spans 15 residues. Germline loops: CDR1 SEHNR, CDR2 FQNEAQ (reference sequence). The CDR3: CVSTLPGQGFEGYTF. As DNA, the CDR3 is TGTGTCAGCACCCTCCCGGGACAGGGTTTCGAAGGCTACACCTTC.